Below, 13 T cell receptor beta chains from the same sample are listed, as sequenced in a study of CD8 T cells in ankylosing spondylitis. TCRdb reprocessed the 5' RACE reads with MiXCR, giving one entry per CDR3 protein. The table records 50,000 to 70,000 distinct CDR3 sequences, roughly 6.1% of them present only once. Sequenced input: synovial fluid, either unsorted or a sorted T cell fraction (not recorded which). Receptors were obtained from a male donor with ankylosing spondylitis.

This clonotype was counted a few times. This chain uses TRBV7-2 with TRBJ2-2; tentatively, D is TRBD1 (5 bases). CDR1 is SGHTA, CDR2 FQGNSA, per germline. The CDR3 runs to 14 residues. The V gene lost 5 bases and the J gene lost 4 bases, with 11 bases spanning the gap. CDR3 amino acids: CASSTYRSTGELFF. The CDR3 region has the DNA TGTGCCAGCAGCACCTACAGGTCCACCGGGGAGCTGTTTTTT.

This clonotype was found a few times. J is TRBJ2-2 and V is TRBV10-3; 13 bases map to TRBD2. CDR1 and CDR2 from the germline V gene are ENHRY and SYGVKD. Germline trimming cut 4 bases from V and 10 bases from J; bases unmatched to any gene: 6. The CDR3 runs to 15 residues. The CDR3 region is CAISGTSGSQEELFF. The CDR3 region has the DNA TGTGCCATCAGTGGGACTAGCGGGAGCCAGGAGGAGCTGTTTTTT.

This clonotype was counted many times. The chain couples TRBV5-1 to TRBJ2-6, with D unresolved. This CDR3 is built from 15 residues. Deletions cut 1 base from V and 1 base from J, with 6 bases between. CDR1 is SGHRS and CDR2 is YFSETQ in the germline V gene. CDR3 loop: CASSLLGSGANVLTF. The CDR3 bases are TGCGCCAGCAGCTTGTTGGGGTCTGGGGCCAACGTCCTGACTTTC.

This clonotype was observed many times. This sequence joins TRBV6-2 or TRBV6-3 and TRBJ2-4, with 7 bases aligning to TRBD2. CDR3 length: 17 residues. Germline lookup yields CDR1 MNHEY and CDR2 SVGEGT. V gave up 5 bases and J gave up 2 bases; unmatched junction bases: 12. The CDR3 nucleotides are TGTGCCAGCAGTCGCCCCCCTAGGCGGGGGACCAAAAACATTCAGTACTTC. Amino acids: CASSRPPRRGTKNIQYF.

The chain uses TRBV5-1 and TRBJ2-7; TRBD2 aligns across 10 bases. J gave up 8 bases and V 7 bases, and 12 bases lay outside the gene matches. The CDR3 loop spans 14 amino acids. Germline assignment: CDR1 SGHRS and CDR2 YFSETQ. The CDR3 protein is CASGLAGESHKQYF. For the CDR3, the DNA is TGCGCCAGCGGGCTAGCGGGAGAAAGTCATAAGCAGTACTTC.

The V and J genes are TRBV7-3 and TRBJ2-1; 8 nucleotides align to TRBD1. Trimming at V came to 5 bases and at J to 10 bases, leaving 13 bases not matched to a gene. CDR1 and CDR2 (germline): SGHTA, FQGTGA. This CDR3 has 15 amino acids. The CDR3 loop is CASSPRQGPVREQFF. The CDR3 DNA follows: TGTGCCAGCAGCCCACGACAGGGGCCCGTCCGGGAGCAGTTCTTC.

This clonotype was counted many times. The rearrangement joins TRBV5-6 to TRBJ1-4; weak D call: TRBD1 (5 bases). The CDR3 covers 14 residues. Germline CDR1 and CDR2: SGHDT and YYEEEE. V shed 2 bases and J shed 5 bases, with 10 bases lying between them. The CDR3 DNA sequence: TGTGCCAGCAGCTTCGGCGCAGGGAATGAAAAACTGTTTTTT. This sequence encodes CASSFGAGNEKLFF.

This clonotype was counted a few times. The chain joins TRBV2 to TRBJ2-1, with D tentatively TRBD2 (5 bases). The CDR3 is made up of 15 amino acids. V was cut by 2 bases and J by 8 bases, with 16 bases left in between. From germline, CDR1 is SNHLY and CDR2 FYNNEI. The CDR3: CASSEIVGSGDEQFF. The CDR3 nucleotides are TGTGCCAGCAGTGAAATAGTGGGGTCCGGGGATGAGCAGTTCTTC.

The gene calls are TRBV20-1 and TRBJ2-7; D ambiguous. The CDR3 spans 11 residues. With 2 bases removed from V and 10 bases from J, the gap between germline ends came to 12 bases. From germline, CDR1 is DFQATT and CDR2 SNEGSKA (reference sequence). The chain's CDR3 is CSARTRSGQYF. CDR3 in DNA: TGCAGTGCTAGAACTCGGAGTGGACAGTACTTC.

Ten or more counts support this clonotype. The genes are TRBV10-2 and TRBJ2-1; D remains ambiguous. CDR3 length: 15 amino acids. Germline V CDR1 and CDR2: WSHSY, SAAADI. Trimming pared 0 bases from V and 3 bases from J, leaving 9 bases between. CDR3 bases: TGCGCCAGCAGTGAGTCGAGTTACAGCTACAATGAGCAGTTCTTC. Amino acids: CASSESSYSYNEQFF.

The chain joins TRBV6-1 to TRBJ2-7, with D perhaps matching TRBD1 or TRBD2 (5 bases each). The germline V gene encodes CDR1 MNHNS and CDR2 SASEGT. V shed 6 bases and J shed 3 bases, with 18 bases lying between them. This CDR3 contains 15 residues. The CDR3 nucleotides read TGTGCCAGCAGCATAGGGGCGAGGGGTCTCTACGAGCAGTACTTC. The encoded protein is CASSIGARGLYEQYF.

This clonotype has a count of ten or more. The gene calls are TRBV4-3 and TRBJ2-1, with 8 bases identical to TRBD2. CDR1 is LGHNA and CDR2 is YSLEER in the germline V gene. The trim removed 1 base at V and 6 bases at J, leaving 5 bases unmatched. CDR3 size: 15 residues. The CDR3 here is CASSQAAGGRNEQFF. CDR3 DNA: TGCGCCAGCAGCCAAGCGGCGGGAGGTCGCAATGAGCAGTTCTTC.

V gene TRBV11-3 combines with J gene TRBJ1-6; no reliable D call. V lost 5 bases and J lost 9, with 17 bases in between. This CDR3 is built from 15 residues. Germline CDR1 reads SGHNT; CDR2 reads YENEEA. The CDR3 bases are TGTGCCAGCAGCATCACGCGGGGTCTATTTTCACCCCTCCACTTT. It translates to CASSITRGLFSPLHF.